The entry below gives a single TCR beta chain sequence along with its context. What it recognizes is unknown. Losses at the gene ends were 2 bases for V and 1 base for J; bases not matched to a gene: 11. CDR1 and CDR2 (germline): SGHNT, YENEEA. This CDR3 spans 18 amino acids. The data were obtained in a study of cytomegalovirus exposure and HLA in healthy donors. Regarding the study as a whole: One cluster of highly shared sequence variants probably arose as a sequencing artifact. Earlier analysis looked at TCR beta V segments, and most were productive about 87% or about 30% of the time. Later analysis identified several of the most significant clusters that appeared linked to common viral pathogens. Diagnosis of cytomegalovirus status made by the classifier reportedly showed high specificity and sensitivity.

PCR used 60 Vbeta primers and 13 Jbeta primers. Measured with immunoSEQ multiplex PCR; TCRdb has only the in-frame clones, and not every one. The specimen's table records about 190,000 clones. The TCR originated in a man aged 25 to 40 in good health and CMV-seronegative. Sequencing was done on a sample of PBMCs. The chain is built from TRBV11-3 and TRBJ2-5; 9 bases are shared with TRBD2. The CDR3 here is CASSLRWGAGGSQETQYF. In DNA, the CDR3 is TGTGCCAGCAGCTTAAGGTGGGGAGCGGGGGGCTCCCAAGAGACCCAGTACTTC. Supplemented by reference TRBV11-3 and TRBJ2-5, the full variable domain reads EAGVVQSPRYKIIEKKQPVAFWCNPISGHNTLYWYLQNLGQGPELLIRYENEEAVDDSQLPKDRFSAERLKGVDSTLKIQPAELGDSAVYLCASSLRWGAGGSQETQYFGPGTRLLVL.